The 27 T cell receptor beta chains in this list originate from one sample, sequenced in a study of CD8 T cells in ankylosing spondylitis. TCRdb redid the calling of the 5' RACE reads with MiXCR, one entry per CDR3 protein. The sample consists of approximately 300,000 distinct CDR3 sequences, 20% of them appearing once. The source material was blood, either unsorted or a sorted T cell fraction (not recorded which). The origin of the receptors is a male donor with ankylosing spondylitis or in good health (not recorded which).

This clonotype has only a few counts. The chain carries TRBV5-1 and TRBJ2-3; weak D call: TRBD2 (7 bases). This CDR3 region has 15 residues. The V end lost 9 bases, the J end lost 5 bases, and 22 bases lay between the germline ends. Germline V gives CDR1 SGHRS, CDR2 YFSETQ. CDR3 sequence: CATPWFAGEGDTQYF. The CDR3 DNA reads as TGCGCCACCCCGTGGTTTGCAGGGGAGGGAGATACGCAGTATTTT.

This clonotype was recorded many times. V is TRBV6-5 and J is TRBJ1-1; D is unclear. Germline assignment: CDR1 MNHEY and CDR2 SVGAGI. Trimming left V 0 bases short and J 2 bases short, with 10 bases between. This CDR3 is built from 15 residues. The CDR3 sequence is CASSYSTSGNTEAFF. CDR3 DNA: TGTGCCAGCAGTTACTCGACGTCGGGAAACACTGAAGCTTTCTTT.

This clonotype was counted only a few times. The V and J genes are TRBV6-6 and TRBJ2-7, with D uncertain. The V and J ends lost 2 bases and 1 base respectively, with 6 bases between them. Germline assignment: CDR1 MNHNY and CDR2 SVGAGI (reference sequence). This CDR3 comprises 13 residues. The CDR3 reads CASSYGNSYEQYV. The DNA for the CDR3 is TGTGCCAGCAGTTACGGTAATTCCTACGAGCAGTACGTC.

J is TRBJ2-5 and V is TRBV15, with TRBD2 matching 15 bases. J gave up 4 bases and V 3 bases, and 3 bases lay outside the gene matches. Germline V CDR1 and CDR2: LNHNV, YYDKDF (reference sequence). This CDR3 is 16 amino acids long. DNA of the CDR3: TGTGCCACCAGCAGGAGGACTAGCGGGAGGGGAGAGACCCAGTACTTC. Protein sequence: CATSRRTSGRGETQYF.

The chain carries TRBV2 and TRBJ2-3, with D perhaps matching TRBD2 (6 bases). V lost 7 bases, J lost 1 base, and 15 bases lay in between. CDR1 SNHLY and CDR2 FYNNEI come from the germline V gene. The CDR3 is 15 amino acids. The CDR3 reads CASTRLVTGTDTQYF. The CDR3 coding sequence is TGTGCCAGCACTAGACTAGTTACCGGCACAGATACGCAGTATTTT.

Many counts were recorded for this clonotype. The chain is built from TRBV6-1 and TRBJ2-1; 7 nucleotides line up with TRBD2. The CDR3 has 14 amino acids. V was clipped by 6 bases and J by 9 bases; unmatched bases: 11. The germline CDR1 and CDR2 sequences are MNHNS and SASEGT. CDR3 in DNA: TGTGCCAGCAGCCGTCTGAAAGCGGGGCGTGAGCAGTTCTTC. Amino acids: CASSRLKAGREQFF.

The chain is built from TRBV12-3 or TRBV12-4 and TRBJ1-5; maybe TRBD1 (6 bases). The CDR3 is 16 residues long. The V end lost 5 bases, the J end lost 5 bases, and 19 bases lay between the germline ends. Here the CDR3 DNA reads TGTGCCAGCAGTCGATTCGGGGGCCCTTTTTATCAGCCCCAGCATTTT. This gives the protein CASSRFGGPFYQPQHF.

As concerns this clonotype: One end of the junction varies from germline; a read error may be responsible. The chain uses TRBV29-1 and TRBJ2-5; TRBD2 matches 12 bases. The CDR3 is made up of 13 amino acids. CDR1 is SQVTM and CDR2 is ANQGSEA in the germline V gene. The CDR3 DNA reads as TGCGGCGTGGGAGGGACTAGCGGGCAGACCCAGTACTTC. Its protein product is CGVGGTSGQTQYF. Using reference TRBV29-1 and TRBJ2-5 for the parts outside the CDR3, the full variable domain is SAVISQKPSRDICQRGTSLTIQCQVDSQVTMMFWYRQQPGQSLTLIATANQGSEATYESGFVIDKFPISRPNLTFSTLTVSNMSPEDSSIYLCGVGGTSGQTQYFGPGTRLLVL.

This chain uses TRBV20-1 with TRBJ1-1; D is possibly TRBD1 (5 bases). Deletions cut 5 bases from V and 4 bases from J, with 11 bases between. Germline values: CDR1 DFQATT, CDR2 SNEGSKA (reference sequence). CDR3 length: 12 amino acids. Here the CDR3 reads CSAPSGGTEAFF. CDR3 coding DNA: TGCAGTGCTCCCAGTGGGGGCACTGAAGCTTTCTTT.

The rearrangement uses TRBV10-2 and TRBJ2-3, with D unresolved. This CDR3 contains 13 residues. V was clipped by 7 bases and J by 1 base, with 9 bases between them. Germline V CDR1 and CDR2: WSHSY, SAAADI. In DNA, the CDR3 is TGCGCCAGCAATATGGCTGGCACAGATACGCAGTATTTT. This gives the protein CASNMAGTDTQYF.

J is TRBJ2-1 and V is TRBV9, with D perhaps given as TRBD1 or TRBD2 (5 bases each). Germline loops: CDR1 SGDLS, CDR2 YYNGEE. Trimming took 0 bases from V and 5 from J, leaving 9 bases between them. The CDR3 loop spans 14 amino acids. The DNA for the CDR3 is TGTGCCAGCAGCGTAGAATGGGGGAACAATGAGCAGTTCTTC. It specifies CASSVEWGNNEQFF.

The V and J genes are TRBV28 and TRBJ2-3, with TRBD1 identical over 9 bases. Germline V lookup: CDR1 MDHEN, CDR2 SYDVKM. J was trimmed by 2 bases and V by 6 bases; bases with no gene match: 12. The CDR3 is made up of 17 amino acids. CDR3 region: CASSALRGQGYTDTQYF. CDR3 DNA sequence: TGTGCCAGCAGCGCCCTTCGGGGACAGGGTTACACAGATACGCAGTATTTT. The full variable domain, its missing parts supplied by reference TRBV28 and TRBJ2-3, is DVKVTQSSRYLVKRTGEKVFLECVQDMDHENMFWYRQDPGLGLRLIYFSYDVKMKEKGDIPEGYSVSREKKERFSLILESASTNQTSMYLCASSALRGQGYTDTQYFGPGTRLTVL.

This clonotype was counted at least ten times. The chain has TRBV20-1 and TRBJ1-2; D gene ambiguous. Looked up from germline, CDR1 is DFQATT and CDR2 is SNEGSKA (reference sequence). The V end was cut by 3 bases, the J end by 8 bases, with 16 bases between. The CDR3 runs 13 residues. For the CDR3, the DNA is TGCAGTGCTAGGCTAGGAACTACGGGAGGCTACACCTTC. Its protein is CSARLGTTGGYTF.

The chain is built from TRBV19 and TRBJ2-3; unclear D gene. Trimming took off 5 bases at V and 1 base at J, with 10 bases between the two ends. The CDR3 has 14 residues. Germline CDR1 is LNHDA and CDR2 is SQIVND (reference sequence). In nucleotides, the CDR3 is TGTGCCAGTAGTCACCCGACGGGCACAGATACGCAGTATTTT. This codes for CASSHPTGTDTQYF.

The chain combines TRBV3-1 with TRBJ1-5; 10 nucleotides match TRBD1. The CDR3 spans 16 residues. Trimming cost V 3 bases and J 2 bases; bases outside gene matches: 4. Germline CDR1 is LGHDT and CDR2 is YNNKEL (reference sequence). The CDR3 region is CASSHGTGEGNQPQHF. The CDR3 nucleotides read TGTGCCAGCAGCCACGGGACAGGGGAGGGCAATCAGCCCCAGCATTTT.

The chain carries TRBV14 and TRBJ1-3, with 7 bases lining up with TRBD1. This CDR3 spans 14 amino acids. J was trimmed by 4 bases and V by 4 bases; bases with no gene match: 4. Germline CDR1 and CDR2: SGHDN and FVKESK. The CDR3, as DNA: TGTGCCAGCAGCCGACAGGGAGCAGGAAACACCATATATTTT. It encodes CASSRQGAGNTIYF.

This clonotype was detected once. The junction does not match germline at one end; this may be a read error. The chain recombines TRBV2 with TRBJ2-3, with 9 bases that match TRBD1. Per the germline V gene, CDR1 is SNHLY and CDR2 is FYNNEI. This CDR3 contains 12 residues. Written as DNA, the CDR3 is TGTGCCAGCAGAGGGACAGGGAATAAGGCGAATTTT. It is translated as CASRGTGNKANF. The complete variable domain, with remaining parts taken from reference TRBV2 and TRBJ2-3, reads EPEVTQTPSHQVTQMGQEVILRCVPISNHLYFYWYRQILGQKVEFLVSFYNNEISEKSEIFDDQFSVERPDGSNFTLKIRSTKLEDSAMYFCASRGTGNKANFGPGTRLTVL.

This sequence joins TRBV20-1 and TRBJ1-2; the D gene is possibly TRBD1 (5 bases). Per the germline V gene, CDR1 is DFQATT and CDR2 is SNEGSKA (reference sequence). The CDR3 covers 18 residues. Trimming took off 1 base at V and 1 base at J, with 22 bases between the two ends. The CDR3 nucleotides are TGCAGTGCTAGAGTACGCAGGGTTGACCACTCGCGTAACTATGGCTACACCTTC. Its protein is CSARVRRVDHSRNYGYTF.

The V and J genes are TRBV12-3 or TRBV12-4 and TRBJ1-1, with D perhaps matching TRBD1 (6 bases). The CDR3 sequence is 15 residues long. V was pared by 4 bases and J by 5 bases, with 17 bases between. The CDR3: CASSSPQGTRTEAFF. CDR3 coding DNA: TGTGCCAGCAGTTCCCCACAGGGTACGAGGACTGAAGCTTTCTTT.

This clonotype has just one count. A much larger clone differs from this one at a single base, so this may be a read error. The rearrangement links TRBV6-1 to TRBJ1-4; D possibly corresponds to TRBD1 (6 bases). CDR1 and CDR2 from the germline V gene are MNHNS and SASEGT. The CDR3 totals 14 residues. The CDR3 nucleotides are TGTGCCAACAGTGAAGGACAGATGAATGAGAAACTGTTTTTT. Amino acid sequence: CANSEGQMNEKLFF.

This clonotype has only a few counts. This chain joins TRBV12-3 or TRBV12-4 and TRBJ2-3; D remains unclear. This CDR3 is 14 amino acids long. Trimming shortened V by 7 bases and J by 4 bases, and 15 bases separated the two germline ends. The chain's CDR3 is CASTTRVGADTQYF. The CDR3 DNA follows: TGTGCCAGCACCACCCGGGTGGGTGCAGATACGCAGTATTTT.

This clonotype was counted many times. DNA for the CDR3: TGTGCCATCAGCAAAGGACAGAGCACAGATACGCAGTATTTT. Translating it yields CAISKGQSTDTQYF. This chain links TRBV10-3 with TRBJ2-3; weak D call: TRBD1 (6 bases). Trimming shortened V by 6 bases and J by 0 bases, and 10 bases separated the two germline ends. The CDR3 has 14 residues. CDR1 ENHRY and CDR2 SYGVKD come from the germline V gene.

The J gene is TRBJ2-1, the V gene TRBV18; D unresolved. CDR3 length equals 11 residues. Germline CDR1 and CDR2: KGHSH and LQKENI. V gave up 5 bases and J gave up 9 bases, with 8 bases separating them. Here the CDR3 DNA reads TGTGCCAGCTCAACCTCTAGTGAGCAGTTCTTC. It is translated as CASSTSSEQFF.

The chain couples TRBV21-1 to TRBJ2-7; TRBD1, the table's D call, was not compared with the DNA. TRBV21-1 is flagged as a pseudogene. The CDR3 has 17 amino acids. The CDR3 region has the DNA TGTGCCAGCAGCAAAAGAACAGGGGGACCAAACTCCTACGAGCAGTACGTC. Amino acids: CASSKRTGGPNSYEQYV.

V is TRBV29-1 and J is TRBJ2-7, with a possible D match to TRBD1 (5 bases). The V gene lost 4 bases and the J gene lost 7 bases, with 17 bases spanning the gap. This CDR3 has 13 amino acids. Germline-derived CDR1 and CDR2 are SQVTM and ANQGSEA. Here the CDR3 reads CSVATSTAGEQYV. In DNA, the CDR3 is TGCAGCGTTGCTACTTCGACAGCCGGGGAGCAGTACGTC.

The rearrangement joins TRBV18 to TRBJ2-5, with D unclear. This CDR3 region has 13 residues. The germline gives CDR1 KGHSH, CDR2 LQKENI. Trimming took off 0 bases at V and 4 bases at J, with 6 bases between the two ends. This CDR3 is CASSPPVVETQYF. In DNA form, the CDR3 reads TGTGCCAGCTCACCACCCGTGGTAGAGACCCAGTACTTC.

This clonotype was detected only a few times. The V gene is TRBV12-3 or TRBV12-4, the J gene TRBJ1-5; 7 nucleotides match TRBD1. The CDR3 length is 15 residues. Germline trimming cut 5 bases from V and 3 bases from J; bases unmatched to any gene: 7. CDR3 protein: CASSKTGPFNQPQHF. CDR3 sequence (DNA): TGTGCCAGCAGTAAGACAGGGCCCTTCAATCAGCCCCAGCATTTT.